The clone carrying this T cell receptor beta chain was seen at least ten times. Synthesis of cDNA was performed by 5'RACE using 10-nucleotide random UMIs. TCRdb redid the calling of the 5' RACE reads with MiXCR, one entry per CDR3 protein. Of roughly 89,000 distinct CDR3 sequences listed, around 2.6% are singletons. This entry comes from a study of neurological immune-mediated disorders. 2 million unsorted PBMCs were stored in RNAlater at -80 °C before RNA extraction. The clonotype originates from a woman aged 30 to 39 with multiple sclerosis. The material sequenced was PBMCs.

This chain's CDR3 is CASSLTGVNTEAFF. The CDR3 nucleotides read TGTGCCAGCTCCCTTACAGGCGTGAACACTGAAGCTTTCTTT. The chain couples TRBV18 to TRBJ1-1; D perhaps matches TRBD1 (5 bases). Trimming left V 6 bases short and J 0 bases short, with 11 bases between. CDR1 and CDR2 from the germline V gene are KGHSH and LQKENI. The CDR3 extends over 14 amino acids.